Following are 17 T cell receptor beta chains from one sample sequenced in a study of shared clonotypes between healthy human individuals. The assay was immunoSEQ multiplex PCR, and TCRdb's table has in-frame clones only and misses some. The sample carries about 700,000 clones, about 74% recorded once. Sequencing was carried out using memory CD4+ T cells sorted from blood. Subset defined: CD45RA-negative fraction. These receptors all come from a woman in her twenties or thirties in good health.

The CDR3 DNA is TGTGCCAGCAGCTTGGCCGTCTACGCTAGCACAGATACGCAGTATTTT. Its protein is CASSLAVYASTDTQYF. This sequence joins TRBV5-4 and TRBJ2-3; D ambiguous. CDR1 and CDR2 from the germline V gene are SGHNT and YYREEE (reference sequence). The length of the CDR3 is 16 residues. V lost 0 bases and J 0 bases, leaving 11 bases between the germline ends.

V gene TRBV7-2 combines with J gene TRBJ2-1, with 11 positions matching TRBD2. The CDR3 runs 15 residues. Germline loops: CDR1 SGHTA, CDR2 FQGNSA. Unmatched junction bases numbered 5, after V lost 5 bases and J lost 5 bases. CDR3 bases: TGTGCCAGCAGCCCCCTGACTAGCGGGAACAATGAGCAGTTCTTC. Translation: CASSPLTSGNNEQFF.

Notes on this clone: Lacking the conserved final phenylalanine or tryptophan, this CDR3 likely reflects a read error. The DNA is omitted, as the CDR3 cannot be located on it reliably, and the CDR3 follows TCRdb's listing. The chain is built from TRBV4-2 and TRBJ2-7; whether TRBD2, the table's D call, matches the DNA was not checked. The CDR3 is made up of 19 amino acids, end residues included. The germline V gene encodes CDR1 LGHNA and CDR2 YNFKEQ. The CDR3: CASITEPGLSLLRAGSPKA.

The chain couples TRBV28 to TRBJ2-7; D gene ambiguous. The CDR3 is 11 residues long. Trimming cost V 2 bases and J 7 bases, with 6 bases left between them. Germline CDR1 is MDHEN and CDR2 is SYDVKM. CDR3 protein: CASSLAVEQYF. The CDR3 DNA reads TGTGCCAGCAGTTTAGCTGTGGAGCAGTACTTC.

The rearrangement uses TRBV28 and TRBJ2-2; possible D gene TRBD1, 5 bases. This CDR3 has 16 amino acids. The germline V and J ends were trimmed by 2 bases and 4 bases, with 14 bases remaining between them. From germline, CDR1 is MDHEN and CDR2 SYDVKM. Written as DNA, the CDR3 is TGTGCCAGCAGTTTAGATCGCAACAGGTTCACCGGGGAGCTGTTTTTT. Translated: CASSLDRNRFTGELFF.

As DNA, the CDR3 is TGTGCCAGCAGTTTTGAAGCGGAAAACATTCAGTACTTC. Its translation: CASSFEAENIQYF. This rearrangement joins TRBV9 to TRBJ2-4; D may be TRBD2 (5 bases). This CDR3 has 13 amino acids. Trimming stripped 5 bases from V and 5 bases from J, with 11 bases between. Germline-derived CDR1 and CDR2 are SGDLS and YYNGEE.

The CDR3 DNA follows: TGTGCCAGCAGCGAACAGCAGTCCGAGCAGTACTTC. This codes for CASSEQQSEQYF. This chain connects TRBV11-2 to TRBJ2-7, with D uncertain. The CDR3 totals 12 residues. Germline CDR1 is SGHAT and CDR2 is FQNNGV. Trimming shortened V by 5 bases and J by 6 bases, and 11 bases separated the two germline ends.

This clone occurred a few times. The V gene is TRBV29-1, the J gene TRBJ1-1, with D possibly matching TRBD1 (6 bases). The CDR3 is 17 amino acids. Trimming stripped 4 bases from V and 0 bases from J, with 21 bases between. The germline V gene encodes CDR1 SQVTM and CDR2 ANQGSEA. This chain's CDR3 is CSVVPSITGIMNTEAFF. Here the CDR3 DNA reads TGCAGCGTTGTCCCCTCCATTACAGGGATAATGAACACTGAAGCTTTCTTT.

This clone has a single count. V is TRBV18 and J is TRBJ2-7; the D is unclear. The CDR3 has 11 amino acids. V gave up 3 bases and J gave up 5 bases, with 5 bases separating them. Germline loops: CDR1 KGHSH, CDR2 LQKENI. CDR3: CASSPHDEQYF. DNA of the CDR3: TGTGCCAGCTCACCCCATGACGAGCAGTACTTC.

The rearrangement uses TRBV5-1 and TRBJ2-3, with TRBD2 identical over 11 bases. Germline V gene sequence: CDR1 SGHRS, CDR2 YFSETQ. After removal of 0 bases from V and 3 bases from J, the junction contained 6 bases not matched to a gene. The CDR3 is 17 residues long. CDR3 residues: CASSLAVAGGMTDTQYF. For the CDR3, the DNA is TGCGCCAGCAGCTTGGCCGTAGCGGGAGGGATGACAGATACGCAGTATTTT. The full variable domain, rest sourced from reference TRBV5-1 and TRBJ2-3, is KAGVTQTPRYLIKTRGQQVTLSCSPISGHRSVSWYQQTPGQGLQFLFEYFSETQRNKGNFPGRFSGRQFSNSRSEMNVSTLELGDSALYLCASSLAVAGGMTDTQYFGPGTRLTVL.

The chain uses TRBV28 and TRBJ2-3; 7 bases are shared with TRBD2. This CDR3 spans 15 amino acids. Germline assignment: CDR1 MDHEN and CDR2 SYDVKM. With 7 bases clipped from V and 2 bases from J, the junction kept 9 bases outside the gene matches. The CDR3 reads CASTGLVRVTDTQYF. As DNA, the CDR3 is TGTGCCAGCACCGGACTAGTCCGTGTCACAGATACGCAGTATTTT.

V usage is TRBV6-1 and J usage is TRBJ2-1; possible D gene TRBD2, 7 bases. From germline, CDR1 is MNHNS and CDR2 SASEGT. V lost 6 bases, J lost 5 bases, and 17 bases lay in between. CDR3 length equals 15 residues. The CDR3 coding sequence is TGTGCCAGCAGGGGAGGGGGGAGTGGGGACAATGAGCAGTTCTTC. Translated: CASRGGGSGDNEQFF.

As to this clone: Other DNA variants within this sample encode the same CDR3. The CDR3 DNA reads as TGTGCCAGTAGTATAGGGGGACCGTATAGCAATCAGCCCCAGCATTTT. The encoded protein is CASSIGGPYSNQPQHF. The chain couples TRBV19 to TRBJ1-5, with a weak D call TRBD1 (5 bases). V gave up 1 base and J gave up 0 bases, with 10 bases separating them. The germline gives CDR1 LNHDA, CDR2 SQIVND (reference sequence). CDR3 size: 16 residues.

The chain employs TRBV6-1 and TRBJ2-7; 11 bases map to TRBD2. CDR3 length equals 15 residues. V lost 6 bases, J lost 6 bases, and 10 bases stayed unmatched. The V gene's germline CDR1 is MNHNS and CDR2 SASEGT. CDR3 in DNA: TGTGCCAGCAGCGGAGCACTAGCGGGAGAGGGCGAGCAGTACTTC. Translating gives CASSGALAGEGEQYF.

CDR3 in DNA: TGTGCCAGTAGTAGCAGCGCAACTAATGAAAAACTGTTTTTT. It translates to CASSSSATNEKLFF. The rearrangement links TRBV19 to TRBJ1-4; D is uncertain. Germline lookup yields CDR1 LNHDA and CDR2 SQIVND (reference sequence). Trimming removed 4 bases from V and 0 bases from J, with 6 bases in between. The CDR3 has 14 amino acids.

This clone was detected ten times or more. The chain is built from TRBV19 and TRBJ1-2; D gene ambiguous. This CDR3 contains 17 residues. Trimming pared 6 bases from V and 2 bases from J, leaving 22 bases between. Germline values: CDR1 LNHDA, CDR2 SQIVND (reference sequence). CDR3 sequence (DNA): TGTGCCAGTAGCTCCCGTTTAGGAGAGGGAGGCAACTATGGCTACACCTTC. Translating it yields CASSSRLGEGGNYGYTF. Drawing the rest from reference TRBV19 and TRBJ1-2, the complete variable domain is DGGITQSPKYLFRKEGQNVTLSCEQNLNHDAMYWYRQDPGQGLRLIYYSQIVNDFQKGDIAEGYSVSREKKESFPLTVTSAQKNPTAFYLCASSSRLGEGGNYGYTFGSGTRLTVV.

The rearrangement uses TRBV5-1 and TRBJ2-7; D possibly corresponds to TRBD2 (7 bases). The CDR3 has 17 amino acids. Per the germline V gene, CDR1 is SGHRS and CDR2 is YFSETQ. V was shortened by 0 bases and J by 1 base, with 17 bases between the two germline ends. CDR3 nucleotides: TGCGCCAGCAGCTTGGGTGGTGGGGGGGCCCCATCCTACGAGCAGTACTTC. Protein: CASSLGGGGAPSYEQYF.